The present TCR beta chain was sequenced within a study of T cell responses to AZD1222 COVID-19 vaccine. The study's findings and limits: Spike-wide coverage was observed for vaccine-associated CD4 TCRs, with dominant responses at 160-218 and 743-854.

The repertoire was sequenced with immunoSEQ multiplex PCR; TCRdb's copy has only in-frame clones and lacks some. The sample holds under 200,000 clones, around 94% seen once. This clone was seen only once. Its cognate antigen is unknown. V was trimmed by 5 bases and J by 8 bases, leaving 13 bases between them. Germline CDR1 and CDR2: MNHEY and SMNVEV (reference sequence). This CDR3 spans 12 amino acids. The receptor was isolated from an adult who received the MenACWY meningococcal vaccine as a control. The source was peripheral blood, collected 28 days after the second dose of the MenACWY control vaccine. The V gene is TRBV27, the J gene TRBJ2-7, with D unresolved. CDR3 DNA: TGTGCCAGCAGTCCAACTCAAGGCCAGCAGTACTTC. This sequence encodes CASSPTQGQQYF.